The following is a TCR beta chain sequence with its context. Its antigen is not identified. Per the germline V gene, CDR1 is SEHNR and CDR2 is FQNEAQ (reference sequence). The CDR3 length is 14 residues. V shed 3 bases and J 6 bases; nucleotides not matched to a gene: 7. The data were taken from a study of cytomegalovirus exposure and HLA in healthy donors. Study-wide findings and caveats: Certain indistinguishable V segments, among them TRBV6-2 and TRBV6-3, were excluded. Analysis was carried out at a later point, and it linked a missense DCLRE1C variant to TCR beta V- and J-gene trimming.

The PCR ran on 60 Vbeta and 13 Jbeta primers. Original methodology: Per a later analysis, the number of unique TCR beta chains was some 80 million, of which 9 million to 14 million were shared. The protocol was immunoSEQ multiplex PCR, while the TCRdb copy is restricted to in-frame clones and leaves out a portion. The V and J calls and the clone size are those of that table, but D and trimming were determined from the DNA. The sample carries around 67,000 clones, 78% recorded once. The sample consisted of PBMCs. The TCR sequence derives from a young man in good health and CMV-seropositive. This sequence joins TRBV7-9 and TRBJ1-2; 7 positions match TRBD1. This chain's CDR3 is CASSLTGFENGYTF. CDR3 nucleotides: TGTGCCAGCAGCTTGACAGGGTTTGAAAATGGCTACACCTTC.